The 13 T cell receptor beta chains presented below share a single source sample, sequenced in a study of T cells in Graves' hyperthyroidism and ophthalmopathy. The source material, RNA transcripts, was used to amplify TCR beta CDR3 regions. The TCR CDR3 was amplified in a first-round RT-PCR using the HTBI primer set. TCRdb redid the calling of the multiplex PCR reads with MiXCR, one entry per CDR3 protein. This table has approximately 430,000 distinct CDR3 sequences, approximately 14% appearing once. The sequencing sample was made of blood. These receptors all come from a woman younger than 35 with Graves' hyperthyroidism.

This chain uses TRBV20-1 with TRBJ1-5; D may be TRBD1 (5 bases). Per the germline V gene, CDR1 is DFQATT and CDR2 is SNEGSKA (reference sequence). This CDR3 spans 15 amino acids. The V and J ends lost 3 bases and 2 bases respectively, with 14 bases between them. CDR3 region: CSARVPGKGNQPQHF. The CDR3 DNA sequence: TGCAGTGCTAGGGTTCCAGGGAAGGGCAATCAGCCCCAGCATTTT.

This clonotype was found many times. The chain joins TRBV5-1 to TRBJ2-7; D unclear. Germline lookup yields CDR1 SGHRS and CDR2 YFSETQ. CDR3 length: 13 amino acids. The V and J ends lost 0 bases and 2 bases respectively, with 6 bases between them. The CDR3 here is CASSLAATYEQYF. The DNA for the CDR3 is TGCGCCAGCAGCTTGGCTGCCACCTACGAGCAGTACTTC.

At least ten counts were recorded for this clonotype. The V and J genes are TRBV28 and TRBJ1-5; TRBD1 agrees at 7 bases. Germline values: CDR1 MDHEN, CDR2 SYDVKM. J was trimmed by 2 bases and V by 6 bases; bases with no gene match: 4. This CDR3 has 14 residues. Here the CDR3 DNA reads TGTGCCAGCAGAACAGGGGAAGGCAATCAGCCCCAGCATTTT. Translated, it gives CASRTGEGNQPQHF.

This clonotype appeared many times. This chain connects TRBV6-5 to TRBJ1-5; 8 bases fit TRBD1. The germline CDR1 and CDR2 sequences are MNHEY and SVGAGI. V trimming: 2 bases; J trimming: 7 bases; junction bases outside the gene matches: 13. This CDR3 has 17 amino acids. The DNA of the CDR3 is TGTGCCAGCAGTTACATTACCGTCCCGCAGGGGGCCCAGCCCCAGCATTTT. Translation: CASSYITVPQGAQPQHF.

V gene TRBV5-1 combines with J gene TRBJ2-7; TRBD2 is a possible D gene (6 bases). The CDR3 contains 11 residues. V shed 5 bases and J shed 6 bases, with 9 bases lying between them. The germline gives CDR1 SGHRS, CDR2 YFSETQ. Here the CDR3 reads CASRLRGEQYF. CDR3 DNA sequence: TGCGCCAGCAGGCTGCGGGGCGAGCAGTACTTC.

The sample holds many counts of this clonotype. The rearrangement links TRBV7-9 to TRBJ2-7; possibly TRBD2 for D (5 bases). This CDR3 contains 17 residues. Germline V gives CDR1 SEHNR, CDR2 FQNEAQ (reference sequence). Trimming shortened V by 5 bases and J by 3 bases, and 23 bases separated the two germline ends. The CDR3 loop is CASSVLPWTRGFYEQYF. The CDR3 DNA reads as TGTGCCAGCAGCGTCCTGCCATGGACCCGGGGTTTCTACGAGCAGTACTTC.

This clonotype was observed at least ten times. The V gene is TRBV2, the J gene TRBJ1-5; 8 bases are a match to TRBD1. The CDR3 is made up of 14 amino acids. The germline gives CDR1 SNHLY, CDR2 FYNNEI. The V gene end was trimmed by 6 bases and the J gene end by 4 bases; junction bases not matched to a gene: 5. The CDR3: CASSARQGNQPQHF. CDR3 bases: TGTGCCAGCAGCGCACGACAGGGGAATCAGCCCCAGCATTTT. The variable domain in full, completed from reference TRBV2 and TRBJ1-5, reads EPEVTQTPSHQVTQMGQEVILRCVPISNHLYFYWYRQILGQKVEFLVSFYNNEISEKSEIFDDQFSVERPDGSNFTLKIRSTKLEDSAMYFCASSARQGNQPQHFGDGTRLSIL.

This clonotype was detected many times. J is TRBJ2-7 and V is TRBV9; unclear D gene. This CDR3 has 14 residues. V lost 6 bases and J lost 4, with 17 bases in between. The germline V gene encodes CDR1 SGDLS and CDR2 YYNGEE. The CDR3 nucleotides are TGTGCCAGCAACTCAAGGGTGAAAATTTACGAGCAGTACTTC. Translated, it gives CASNSRVKIYEQYF. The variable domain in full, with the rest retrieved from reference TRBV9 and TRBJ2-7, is DSGVTQTPKHLITATGQRVTLRCSPRSGDLSVYWYQQSLDQGLQFLIQYYNGEERAKGNILERFSAQQFPDLHSELNLSSLELGDSALYFCASNSRVKIYEQYFGPGTRLTVT.

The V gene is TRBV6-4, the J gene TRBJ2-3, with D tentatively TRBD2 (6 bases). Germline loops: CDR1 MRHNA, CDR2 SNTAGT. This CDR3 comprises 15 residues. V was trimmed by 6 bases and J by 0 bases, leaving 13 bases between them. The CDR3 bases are TGTGCCAGCAGCGGAGGGACCTCTAGCACAGATACGCAGTATTTT. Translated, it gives CASSGGTSSTDTQYF.

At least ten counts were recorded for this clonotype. This chain's CDR3 is CASSPAGGHKNTEAFF. The CDR3 coding sequence is TGTGCCAGCAGCCCTGCTGGGGGACACAAGAACACTGAAGCTTTCTTT. The V gene is TRBV3-1, the J gene TRBJ1-1; TRBD1 might be the D (6 bases). CDR1 LGHDT and CDR2 YNNKEL come from the germline V gene (reference sequence). V was pared by 4 bases and J by 1 base, with 16 bases between. The CDR3 is made up of 16 amino acids.

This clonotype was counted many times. The CDR3 reads CASSLDPGGETQYF. The CDR3 DNA reads TGTGCCAGCAGCTTAGATCCTGGGGGGGAGACCCAGTACTTC. The rearrangement links TRBV11-2 to TRBJ2-5; the D gene is possibly TRBD2 (6 bases). Germline V CDR1 and CDR2: SGHAT, FQNNGV. The V and J ends lost 0 bases and 5 bases respectively, with 10 bases between them. The CDR3 spans 14 residues.

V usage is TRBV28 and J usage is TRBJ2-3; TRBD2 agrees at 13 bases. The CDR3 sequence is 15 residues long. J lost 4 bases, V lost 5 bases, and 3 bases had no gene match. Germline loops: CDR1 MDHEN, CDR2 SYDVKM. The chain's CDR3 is CASSTGLAGADTQYF. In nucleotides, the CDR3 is TGTGCCAGCAGTACCGGACTAGCGGGAGCAGATACGCAGTATTTT.

The CDR3 nucleotides are TGTGCCAGCAGTCCAGAGAAGAGTTGGAGGGGACATGGCTACACCTTC. Translation: CASSPEKSWRGHGYTF. The rearrangement uses TRBV27 and TRBJ1-2; D might be TRBD1 (5 bases). Germline V gives CDR1 MNHEY, CDR2 SMNVEV (reference sequence). The CDR3 sequence is 16 residues long. Trimming stripped 5 bases from V and 6 bases from J, with 22 bases between.